The present T cell receptor (beta chain) was sequenced within a study of T cells in Graves' hyperthyroidism and ophthalmopathy. Study results and limitations: Within blood appeared most thyroid clonotypes that had expanded above 0.001. The model forecast ophthalmopathy, anticipating it by a median approximately 7 months before onset.

Germline V gene data show CDR1 as DFQATT and CDR2 as SNEGSKA (reference sequence). The CDR3 totals 12 residues. The V and J ends lost 4 bases and 2 bases respectively, with 6 bases between them. Blood was drawn at first hyperthyroidism diagnosis, before any ophthalmopathy symptoms. In its sample, this clonotype was seen many times. Its cognate antigen is unknown. Amplification of TCR beta CDR3 regions was performed using RNA transcripts as template. In the first-round RT-PCR of the TCR CDR3, the HTBI primer set was used. In TCRdb, the multiplex PCR reads were re-called with MiXCR into one record per CDR3 protein. The top ten clones hold under 35% of a sample with approximately 260,000 distinct CDR3 sequences, roughly 15% of them seen once.

The chain carries TRBV20-1 and TRBJ1-5; D not certain. The sequence was collected from a woman in her forties or fifties with Graves' hyperthyroidism that later progressed to Graves' ophthalmopathy. The specimen sequenced was blood. For the CDR3, the DNA is TGCAGTGCTATGGCGGGCAATCAGCCCCAGCATTTT. This codes for CSAMAGNQPQHF.